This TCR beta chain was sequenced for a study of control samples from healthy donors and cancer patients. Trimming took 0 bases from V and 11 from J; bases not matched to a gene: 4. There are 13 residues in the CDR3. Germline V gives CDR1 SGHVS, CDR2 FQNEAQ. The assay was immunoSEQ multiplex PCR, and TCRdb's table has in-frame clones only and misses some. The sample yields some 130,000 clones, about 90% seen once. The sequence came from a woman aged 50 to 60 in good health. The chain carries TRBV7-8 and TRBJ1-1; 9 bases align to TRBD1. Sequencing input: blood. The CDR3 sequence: CASSLAGTGIAFF. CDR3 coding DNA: TGTGCCAGCAGCTTAGCGGGGACAGGGATTGCTTTCTTT.